The T cell receptor beta chain under discussion was sequenced for a study of CD8 T cells in ankylosing spondylitis. To note about this clonotype: The antigen remains unidentified.

V lost 8 bases and J 0 bases, leaving 10 bases between the germline ends. Germline V lookup: CDR1 DFQATT, CDR2 SNEGSKA (reference sequence). The CDR3 has 13 residues. Quantitative barcoded 5'-RACE was used to prepare TCR beta libraries. TCRdb recomputed calls from the 5' RACE reads with MiXCR, one row per CDR3 protein. The sample has 250,000 or so distinct CDR3 sequences; roughly a quarter are singletons. Study results and limitations: What seemed typical of ankylosing spondylitis blood was a TCR beta motif built from eight highly homologous variants. Within peripheral blood, clones linked to disease were CD8+ and relatively rare. Disease-linked clones reportedly concentrated significantly in matched ankylosing spondylitis synovial fluid.

The sample consisted of blood, either unsorted or a sorted T cell fraction (not recorded which). The V and J genes are TRBV20-1 and TRBJ2-2; D is possibly TRBD2 (7 bases). The TCR originated in a male donor with ankylosing spondylitis or in good health (not recorded which). CDR3 sequence reads: CSSRGPNTGELFF. The CDR3 bases are TGCAGTTCGCGGGGGCCGAACACCGGGGAGCTGTTTTTT.